This T cell receptor beta chain is drawn from a study of T cell changes during pregnancy in multiple sclerosis (dated by TCRdb to about 2019). Some background on the complete study: The study looked at changes in the T cell repertoire across pregnancy in women with multiple sclerosis.

The library was made by the immunoSEQ multiplex PCR assay. TCRdb re-hosts the immuneACCESS table, in-frame sequences only. Its copies lack some clones; in the studies checked, an unresolved V gene accounts for under half of them, and the cause for the rest is not known. Counted in this sample were under 85,000 clones; approximately 94% of them appeared once. In total, the top ten clones hold less than 0.65% of the sample. Taken from cysteine to phenylalanine, the CDR3 has 11 residues. CDR3 DNA only is kept here, 33 bases in frame from base 1. At the junction V is shortened by 7 bases and J by 4 bases, with 10 bases in between. CDR1 and CDR2 are drawn from the germline V gene: SQVTM, ANQGSEA. This clone showed up just a few times. Its recognized antigen is unknown. Nothing much larger sits one base from this clone, and base qualities are not available.

The receptor chain draws on TRBV29-1 and TRBJ1-2, with the D segment identity uncertain. The receptor comes from a female donor with multiple sclerosis, enrolled in a pregnancy study. Sequenced material: peripheral blood, taken in the third trimester of pregnancy. CDR3 region: CSAGASYGYTF. At the DNA level, the sequence is TGCAGCGCCGGAGCTAGCTATGGCTACACCTTC. With all but the CDR3 taken from the reference TRBV29-1 and TRBJ1-2 genes, the full variable domain is: SAVISQKPSRDICQRGTSLTIQCQVDSQVTMMFWYRQQPGQSLTLIATANQGSEATYESGFVIDKFPISRPNLTFSTLTVSNMSPEDSSIYLCSAGASYGYTFGSGTRLTVV.